The 30 T cell receptor beta chains below all came from one sample that was sequenced in a study of T cells after yellow fever vaccination. TCRdb re-derived calls from the 5' RACE reads in MiXCR, one entry per CDR3 protein. Of around 320,000 distinct CDR3 sequences listed, around a tenth were seen once; the top ten hold about 3%. Sequenced material: CD4+ T cells sorted from PBMCs, taken 45 days after the yellow fever booster vaccination. Receptor source: a man aged 18 to 30 who received the YFV17D yellow fever vaccine.

This clonotype was detected ten times or more. The chain employs TRBV6-5 and TRBJ1-5, with 8 bases identical to TRBD1. Germline lookup yields CDR1 MNHEY and CDR2 SVGAGI. V gave up 4 bases and J gave up 12 bases; unmatched junction bases: 8. The CDR3 has 13 residues. In nucleotides, the CDR3 is TGTGCCAGCAGTTCAGCCGGGACAGGACTCCAGCATTTT. Translated: CASSSAGTGLQHF.

This clonotype was picked up a small number of times. The V gene is TRBV5-1, the J gene TRBJ1-2; no firm D call. Trimming left V 8 bases short and J 0 bases short, with 8 bases between. The CDR3 runs 12 residues. Germline CDR1 SGHRS, CDR2 YFSETQ. CDR3: CARITANYGYTF. CDR3 sequence (DNA): TGCGCCAGGATCACTGCTAACTATGGCTACACCTTC.

The rearrangement uses TRBV7-2 and TRBJ2-3; 7 nucleotides match TRBD2. V was clipped by 3 bases and J by 2 bases; unmatched bases: 8. Germline lookup yields CDR1 SGHTA and CDR2 FQGNSA. CDR3 length: 16 residues. In DNA, the CDR3 is TGTGCCAGCAGCTTCCGGGACTATCGATACACAGATACGCAGTATTTT. It translates to CASSFRDYRYTDTQYF.

V is TRBV12-3 or TRBV12-4 and J is TRBJ2-7; tentatively, D is TRBD1 or TRBD2 (5 bases each). V was clipped by 1 base and J by 6 bases, with 13 bases between them. This CDR3 contains 14 residues. The CDR3 loop is CASSLELEGLEQYF. In nucleotides, the CDR3 is TGTGCCAGCAGTTTAGAACTCGAGGGGCTCGAGCAGTACTTC.

The rearrangement links TRBV18 to TRBJ2-5; D might be TRBD2 (6 bases). From germline, CDR1 is KGHSH and CDR2 LQKENI. Between the trimmed V and J ends, which lost 3 bases and 4 bases, there was a span of 12 bases. This CDR3 region has 14 residues. CDR3 in amino acids: CASSPRAGRETQYF. In DNA form, the CDR3 reads TGTGCCAGCTCACCCCGGGCCGGGAGAGAGACCCAGTACTTC.

This clonotype came up a few times. The rearrangement uses TRBV7-9 and TRBJ1-5; D gene ambiguous. The CDR3 runs to 15 residues. CDR1 is SEHNR and CDR2 is FQNEAQ in the germline V gene (reference sequence). The V and J ends lost 1 base and 4 bases respectively, with 11 bases between them. Here the CDR3 DNA reads TGTGCCAGCAGCTTAGGGACTGCCGATAATCAGCCCCAGCATTTT. It codes for CASSLGTADNQPQHF.

The table lists this clonotype with a few counts. The J gene is TRBJ2-7, the V gene TRBV28; 10 bases fit TRBD1. This CDR3 is 15 amino acids long. After removal of 5 bases from V and 7 bases from J, the junction contained 11 bases not matched to a gene. The V gene's germline CDR1 is MDHEN and CDR2 SYDVKM. CDR3: CASSNTGTGVREQYV. CDR3 DNA: TGTGCCAGCAGTAACACCGGGACAGGGGTTCGTGAGCAGTACGTC.

The genes are TRBV30 and TRBJ2-7, with a tentative D call TRBD1 (6 bases). Per the germline V gene, CDR1 is GTSNPN and CDR2 is SVGIG (reference sequence). This CDR3 is built from 14 residues. Trimming took off 6 bases at V and 0 bases at J, with 15 bases between the two ends. The CDR3 region is CACHRDKSSYEQYF. The CDR3 DNA reads as TGTGCCTGCCACCGGGACAAGAGCTCCTACGAGCAGTACTTC.

This clonotype was counted between two and nine times. The chain uses TRBV4-2 and TRBJ2-5, with D uncertain. CDR1 LGHNA and CDR2 YNFKEQ come from the germline V gene. Trimming shortened V by 2 bases and J by 0 bases, and 7 bases separated the two germline ends. The CDR3 sequence is 14 residues long. The CDR3 spells CASSQLTHQETQYF. In DNA, the CDR3 is TGTGCCAGCAGCCAACTGACTCACCAAGAGACCCAGTACTTC.

This clonotype has more than one count but fewer than ten. In DNA form, the CDR3 reads TGCAGTGCTAGAGACCCCGGGACGATGACTGAAGCTTTCTTT. The encoded protein is CSARDPGTMTEAFF. The chain uses TRBV20-1 and TRBJ1-1; D possibly corresponds to TRBD1 (5 bases). CDR1 is DFQATT, CDR2 SNEGSKA, per germline (reference sequence). The V gene lost 0 bases and the J gene lost 5 bases, with 13 bases spanning the gap. The CDR3 covers 14 residues.

This clonotype appeared a few times. This rearrangement joins TRBV6-6 to TRBJ1-1, with D possibly matching TRBD1 (5 bases). V dropped 0 bases and J dropped 4 bases, with 18 bases sitting between them. The CDR3 is 17 amino acids. CDR1 is MNHNY, CDR2 SVGAGI, per germline (reference sequence). This CDR3 is CASSYSTRGAGSTEAFF. The CDR3 region has the DNA TGTGCCAGCAGTTACTCGACCCGGGGCGCGGGTAGCACTGAAGCTTTCTTT.

The CDR3 spells CASSLLTGGADPANEKLFF. CDR3 sequence (DNA): TGTGCCAGCAGCTTATTGACAGGGGGCGCTGATCCGGCTAATGAAAAACTGTTTTTT. The V and J genes are TRBV7-2 and TRBJ1-4, with TRBD1 matching over 10 bases. V lost 2 bases to trimming and J lost 3 bases; unmatched junction nucleotides: 12. The CDR3 sequence is 19 residues long. Germline V lookup: CDR1 SGHTA, CDR2 FQGNSA.

The V gene is TRBV5-4, the J gene TRBJ2-3; 8 bases line up with TRBD2. The CDR3 runs 15 residues. Trimming cost V 2 bases and J 4 bases; bases outside gene matches: 6. The germline gives CDR1 SGHNT, CDR2 YYREEE (reference sequence). For the CDR3, the DNA is TGTGCCAGCAGCTTTTGGAGCGGGGGATCAGATACGCAGTATTTT. It specifies CASSFWSGGSDTQYF. Supplemented by reference TRBV5-4 and TRBJ2-3, the full variable domain reads ETGVTQSPTHLIKTRGQQVTLRCSSQSGHNTVSWYQQALGQGPQFIFQYYREEENGRGNFPPRFSGLQFPNYSSELNVNALELDDSALYLCASSFWSGGSDTQYFGPGTRLTVL.

The table lists this clonotype with a few counts. The V gene is TRBV29-1, the J gene TRBJ2-7, with a weak D call TRBD2 (6 bases). V was shortened by 3 bases and J by 2 bases, with 11 bases between the two germline ends. The CDR3 spans 13 residues. The germline CDR1 and CDR2 sequences are SQVTM and ANQGSEA. The CDR3 here is CSVDAGKTYEQYF. Written as DNA, the CDR3 is TGCAGCGTTGACGCGGGGAAAACCTACGAGCAGTACTTC.

This clonotype was counted a few times. V usage is TRBV5-1 and J usage is TRBJ2-4; D is ambiguous. Germline V gene data show CDR1 as SGHRS and CDR2 as YFSETQ. The CDR3 runs 14 residues. Trimming removed 0 bases from V and 0 bases from J, with 4 bases in between. As DNA, the CDR3 is TGCGCCAGCAGCTTGGGTGAAGCCAAAAACATTCAGTACTTC. It is translated as CASSLGEAKNIQYF. Filled out from reference TRBV5-1 and TRBJ2-4, the complete variable domain reads KAGVTQTPRYLIKTRGQQVTLSCSPISGHRSVSWYQQTPGQGLQFLFEYFSETQRNKGNFPGRFSGRQFSNSRSEMNVSTLELGDSALYLCASSLGEAKNIQYFGAGTRLSVL.

There are a few counts of this clonotype. The V gene is TRBV10-3, the J gene TRBJ1-2; D gene ambiguous. Trimming pared 1 base from V and 6 bases from J, leaving 9 bases between. The CDR3 has 13 residues. Germline values: CDR1 ENHRY, CDR2 SYGVKD. As DNA, the CDR3 is TGTGCCATCAGTGAGTTGGCCGCGAATGGCTACACCTTC. This translates into CAISELAANGYTF.

This clonotype was counted many times. The V gene is TRBV3-1, the J gene TRBJ1-6; 7 bases are a match to TRBD1. CDR3 length equals 16 residues. Germline CDR1 LGHDT, CDR2 YNNKEL (reference sequence). V gave up 2 bases and J gave up 6 bases; unmatched junction bases: 7. CDR3 region: CASSQTKGAGNSPLHF. In DNA form, the CDR3 reads TGTGCCAGCAGCCAAACCAAGGGGGCTGGTAATTCACCCCTCCACTTT.

The chain couples TRBV12-5 to TRBJ2-5; 9 bases are shared with TRBD1. The germline V gene encodes CDR1 LGHNT and CDR2 FRNRAP. The CDR3 length is 15 residues. V gave up 1 base and J gave up 5 bases; unmatched junction bases: 5. CDR3 loop: CASGLGDREYETQYF. The DNA of the CDR3 is TGTGCTAGTGGTTTGGGGGACAGGGAATATGAGACCCAGTACTTC.

This sequence joins TRBV28 and TRBJ1-6, with D maybe TRBD1 (5 bases). V was clipped by 1 base and J by 7 bases, with 17 bases between them. Germline CDR1 MDHEN, CDR2 SYDVKM. CDR3 length: 17 residues. As DNA, the CDR3 is TGTGCCAGCAGTTTATCTTGGGGACCCAGGTCGAATTCACCCCTCCACTTT. It encodes CASSLSWGPRSNSPLHF.

The V call is TRBV24-1, the J call TRBJ2-3; TRBD1 is a possible D gene (6 bases). Per germline, CDR1 KGHDR and CDR2 SFDVKD. V shed 3 bases and J shed 6 bases, with 18 bases lying between them. This CDR3 comprises 16 residues. CDR3 in amino acids: CATSDQLDSTGDTQYF. The CDR3, as DNA: TGTGCCACCAGTGATCAATTGGACAGCACTGGGGATACGCAGTATTTT.

This chain links TRBV6-5 with TRBJ2-2; no reliable D call. This CDR3 spans 12 amino acids. The ends were cut back, 6 bases at V and 7 bases at J, with 9 bases in the middle. The V gene's germline CDR1 is MNHEY and CDR2 SVGAGI. CDR3 protein: CASRGSGGELFF. The CDR3, as DNA: TGTGCCAGCAGGGGATCGGGCGGGGAGCTGTTTTTT.

A few counts support this clonotype. This rearrangement joins TRBV24-1 to TRBJ1-2; D might be TRBD1 (5 bases). Trimming stripped 9 bases from V and 6 bases from J, with 13 bases between. The CDR3 sequence is 12 residues long. In germline, CDR1 is KGHDR, CDR2 SFDVKD. The chain's CDR3 is CATWTIVDGYTF. CDR3 DNA: TGTGCCACCTGGACAATTGTGGATGGCTACACCTTC.

The chain uses TRBV5-6 and TRBJ2-1; weak D call: TRBD2 (9 bases). Per the germline V gene, CDR1 is SGHDT and CDR2 is YYEEEE. This CDR3 has 15 residues. The DNA of the CDR3 is TGTGCGCCCGACAGGGGAGCGGGGGGCATGAATGAGCAGTTCTTC. Its protein product is CAPDRGAGGMNEQFF.

The sample holds many counts of this clonotype. V and J are TRBV7-8 and TRBJ2-4; D might be TRBD2 (5 bases). Germline V CDR1 and CDR2: SGHVS, FQNEAQ. The V and J ends lost 5 bases and 9 bases respectively, with 26 bases between them. This CDR3 is built from 17 residues. CDR3 nucleotides: TGTGCCAGCAGCCCTATGGGAGCCTGGAAAGGGCTTAGCATTCAGTACTTC. Translated, it gives CASSPMGAWKGLSIQYF.

This clonotype was observed a few times. The rearrangement links TRBV18 to TRBJ1-5; 8 bases are shared with TRBD1. The CDR3 covers 17 residues. V shed 2 bases and J 6 bases; nucleotides not matched to a gene: 12. Germline V lookup: CDR1 KGHSH, CDR2 LQKENI. CDR3 bases: TGTGCCAGCTCACCAGCAGGAGGACAGGGCTTTGGTCAGCCCCAGCATTTT. Protein product: CASSPAGGQGFGQPQHF.

This clonotype was seen repeatedly, ten times or more. The J gene is TRBJ1-4, the V gene TRBV19; TRBD1 matches 9 bases. This CDR3 comprises 16 residues. Germline-derived CDR1 and CDR2 are LNHDA and SQIVND (reference sequence). V lost 8 bases, J lost 14 bases, and 21 bases stayed unmatched. The CDR3 sequence: CASGDPGQGSRRSLFF. Here the CDR3 DNA reads TGTGCCAGTGGCGATCCGGGACAGGGCTCAAGGAGGTCCCTGTTTTTT.

This clonotype came up a few times. The J gene is TRBJ2-7, the V gene TRBV4-2; D gene ambiguous. CDR1 is LGHNA, CDR2 YNFKEQ, per germline. V was trimmed by 1 base and J by 3 bases, leaving 19 bases between them. The CDR3 is 17 amino acids. The CDR3 sequence: CASSQALVWGGGYEQYF. As DNA, the CDR3 is TGTGCCAGCAGCCAAGCCCTGGTTTGGGGTGGTGGCTACGAGCAGTACTTC.

This clonotype has only a few counts. The chain recombines TRBV6-5 with TRBJ2-5; unclear D gene. CDR1 and CDR2 (germline): MNHEY, SVGAGI. The V end lost 6 bases, the J end lost 3 bases, and 11 bases lay between the germline ends. The CDR3 sequence is 13 residues long. The CDR3 bases are TGTGCCAGCAGACCCGGGCCGAAAGAGACCCAGTACTTC. As protein: CASRPGPKETQYF.

This clonotype has a handful of counts. V and J are TRBV6-5 and TRBJ1-3, with TRBD1 identical over 7 bases. The germline gives CDR1 MNHEY, CDR2 SVGAGI. After removal of 2 bases from V and 0 bases from J, the junction contained 10 bases not matched to a gene. This CDR3 is 18 amino acids long. The CDR3 coding sequence is TGTGCCAGCAGTTACCACCTACAGGGGCCGAACTCTGGAAACACCATATATTTT. Its protein product is CASSYHLQGPNSGNTIYF.

This clonotype turned up a few times. The genes are TRBV4-1 and TRBJ1-2; D is possibly TRBD1 (6 bases). Between the trimmed V and J ends, which lost 3 bases and 1 base, there was a span of 18 bases. The CDR3 is made up of 17 amino acids. Germline CDR1 is MGHRA and CDR2 is YSYEKL. The CDR3 region has the DNA TGCGCCAGCAGCCATCCCCCGACAGGTTTCCTTAACTATGGCTACACCTTC. This translates into CASSHPPTGFLNYGYTF.